A selection of T cell receptor beta chains follows, all from one sample in a study of T cell responses to AZD1222 COVID-19 vaccine. The assay was immunoSEQ multiplex PCR, and TCRdb's table has in-frame clones only and misses some. The sample lists over 150,000 clones; approximately 90% were seen once. Sample: peripheral blood, taken on day 0 of AZD1222 vaccination. Receptor source: an adult in good health. The conserved cysteine and the conserved F or W are not part of the CDR3 here.

v_call cdr3_aa
TRBV7-3 ASSLDTPGEQY
TRBV3-1/TRBV3-2 ASSPSSETGLNIQY
TRBV7-9 ASSHRGGRDYGYT
TRBV9 ASSVAGTSYEQY
TRBV28 ASSAGTSGGAGEQF
TRBV28 ASSSLILYGYT
TRBV18 ASSSSGRNTEAF
TRBV5-1 ASSVDRAVNTIY
TRBV7-2 ASSQQGLGAVNSPLH
TRBV4-3 ASSPSWGAEAF
TRBV27 ASSLGTGLSEAF
TRBV6-2/TRBV6-3 ASSPHSGGTIEAF
TRBV9 ASSVGRGSNTEAF
TRBV19 ASNEGGFNYGYT
TRBV28 ASSLLLSYEQY
TRBV19 ASRIRQGGTEAF
TRBV28 ASHKAGNTIY
TRBV2 ASSVSGNSNQPQH
TRBV28 ASRDRGPYGYT
TRBV27 ASSLLGSPLH
TRBV28 ASSHQTGNDEQY
TRBV6-1 AIRGGSSYEQY
TRBV28 ASTPGGGVGSPLH
TRBV18 ASSGTSGRSPVTDTQY
TRBV7-8 ASSFPLGGPNTGELF
TRBV4-3 ASSQVWTSGNTIY
TRBV4-3 ASSQEATGDWNYGYT
TRBV4-3 ASSRGTENYGYT